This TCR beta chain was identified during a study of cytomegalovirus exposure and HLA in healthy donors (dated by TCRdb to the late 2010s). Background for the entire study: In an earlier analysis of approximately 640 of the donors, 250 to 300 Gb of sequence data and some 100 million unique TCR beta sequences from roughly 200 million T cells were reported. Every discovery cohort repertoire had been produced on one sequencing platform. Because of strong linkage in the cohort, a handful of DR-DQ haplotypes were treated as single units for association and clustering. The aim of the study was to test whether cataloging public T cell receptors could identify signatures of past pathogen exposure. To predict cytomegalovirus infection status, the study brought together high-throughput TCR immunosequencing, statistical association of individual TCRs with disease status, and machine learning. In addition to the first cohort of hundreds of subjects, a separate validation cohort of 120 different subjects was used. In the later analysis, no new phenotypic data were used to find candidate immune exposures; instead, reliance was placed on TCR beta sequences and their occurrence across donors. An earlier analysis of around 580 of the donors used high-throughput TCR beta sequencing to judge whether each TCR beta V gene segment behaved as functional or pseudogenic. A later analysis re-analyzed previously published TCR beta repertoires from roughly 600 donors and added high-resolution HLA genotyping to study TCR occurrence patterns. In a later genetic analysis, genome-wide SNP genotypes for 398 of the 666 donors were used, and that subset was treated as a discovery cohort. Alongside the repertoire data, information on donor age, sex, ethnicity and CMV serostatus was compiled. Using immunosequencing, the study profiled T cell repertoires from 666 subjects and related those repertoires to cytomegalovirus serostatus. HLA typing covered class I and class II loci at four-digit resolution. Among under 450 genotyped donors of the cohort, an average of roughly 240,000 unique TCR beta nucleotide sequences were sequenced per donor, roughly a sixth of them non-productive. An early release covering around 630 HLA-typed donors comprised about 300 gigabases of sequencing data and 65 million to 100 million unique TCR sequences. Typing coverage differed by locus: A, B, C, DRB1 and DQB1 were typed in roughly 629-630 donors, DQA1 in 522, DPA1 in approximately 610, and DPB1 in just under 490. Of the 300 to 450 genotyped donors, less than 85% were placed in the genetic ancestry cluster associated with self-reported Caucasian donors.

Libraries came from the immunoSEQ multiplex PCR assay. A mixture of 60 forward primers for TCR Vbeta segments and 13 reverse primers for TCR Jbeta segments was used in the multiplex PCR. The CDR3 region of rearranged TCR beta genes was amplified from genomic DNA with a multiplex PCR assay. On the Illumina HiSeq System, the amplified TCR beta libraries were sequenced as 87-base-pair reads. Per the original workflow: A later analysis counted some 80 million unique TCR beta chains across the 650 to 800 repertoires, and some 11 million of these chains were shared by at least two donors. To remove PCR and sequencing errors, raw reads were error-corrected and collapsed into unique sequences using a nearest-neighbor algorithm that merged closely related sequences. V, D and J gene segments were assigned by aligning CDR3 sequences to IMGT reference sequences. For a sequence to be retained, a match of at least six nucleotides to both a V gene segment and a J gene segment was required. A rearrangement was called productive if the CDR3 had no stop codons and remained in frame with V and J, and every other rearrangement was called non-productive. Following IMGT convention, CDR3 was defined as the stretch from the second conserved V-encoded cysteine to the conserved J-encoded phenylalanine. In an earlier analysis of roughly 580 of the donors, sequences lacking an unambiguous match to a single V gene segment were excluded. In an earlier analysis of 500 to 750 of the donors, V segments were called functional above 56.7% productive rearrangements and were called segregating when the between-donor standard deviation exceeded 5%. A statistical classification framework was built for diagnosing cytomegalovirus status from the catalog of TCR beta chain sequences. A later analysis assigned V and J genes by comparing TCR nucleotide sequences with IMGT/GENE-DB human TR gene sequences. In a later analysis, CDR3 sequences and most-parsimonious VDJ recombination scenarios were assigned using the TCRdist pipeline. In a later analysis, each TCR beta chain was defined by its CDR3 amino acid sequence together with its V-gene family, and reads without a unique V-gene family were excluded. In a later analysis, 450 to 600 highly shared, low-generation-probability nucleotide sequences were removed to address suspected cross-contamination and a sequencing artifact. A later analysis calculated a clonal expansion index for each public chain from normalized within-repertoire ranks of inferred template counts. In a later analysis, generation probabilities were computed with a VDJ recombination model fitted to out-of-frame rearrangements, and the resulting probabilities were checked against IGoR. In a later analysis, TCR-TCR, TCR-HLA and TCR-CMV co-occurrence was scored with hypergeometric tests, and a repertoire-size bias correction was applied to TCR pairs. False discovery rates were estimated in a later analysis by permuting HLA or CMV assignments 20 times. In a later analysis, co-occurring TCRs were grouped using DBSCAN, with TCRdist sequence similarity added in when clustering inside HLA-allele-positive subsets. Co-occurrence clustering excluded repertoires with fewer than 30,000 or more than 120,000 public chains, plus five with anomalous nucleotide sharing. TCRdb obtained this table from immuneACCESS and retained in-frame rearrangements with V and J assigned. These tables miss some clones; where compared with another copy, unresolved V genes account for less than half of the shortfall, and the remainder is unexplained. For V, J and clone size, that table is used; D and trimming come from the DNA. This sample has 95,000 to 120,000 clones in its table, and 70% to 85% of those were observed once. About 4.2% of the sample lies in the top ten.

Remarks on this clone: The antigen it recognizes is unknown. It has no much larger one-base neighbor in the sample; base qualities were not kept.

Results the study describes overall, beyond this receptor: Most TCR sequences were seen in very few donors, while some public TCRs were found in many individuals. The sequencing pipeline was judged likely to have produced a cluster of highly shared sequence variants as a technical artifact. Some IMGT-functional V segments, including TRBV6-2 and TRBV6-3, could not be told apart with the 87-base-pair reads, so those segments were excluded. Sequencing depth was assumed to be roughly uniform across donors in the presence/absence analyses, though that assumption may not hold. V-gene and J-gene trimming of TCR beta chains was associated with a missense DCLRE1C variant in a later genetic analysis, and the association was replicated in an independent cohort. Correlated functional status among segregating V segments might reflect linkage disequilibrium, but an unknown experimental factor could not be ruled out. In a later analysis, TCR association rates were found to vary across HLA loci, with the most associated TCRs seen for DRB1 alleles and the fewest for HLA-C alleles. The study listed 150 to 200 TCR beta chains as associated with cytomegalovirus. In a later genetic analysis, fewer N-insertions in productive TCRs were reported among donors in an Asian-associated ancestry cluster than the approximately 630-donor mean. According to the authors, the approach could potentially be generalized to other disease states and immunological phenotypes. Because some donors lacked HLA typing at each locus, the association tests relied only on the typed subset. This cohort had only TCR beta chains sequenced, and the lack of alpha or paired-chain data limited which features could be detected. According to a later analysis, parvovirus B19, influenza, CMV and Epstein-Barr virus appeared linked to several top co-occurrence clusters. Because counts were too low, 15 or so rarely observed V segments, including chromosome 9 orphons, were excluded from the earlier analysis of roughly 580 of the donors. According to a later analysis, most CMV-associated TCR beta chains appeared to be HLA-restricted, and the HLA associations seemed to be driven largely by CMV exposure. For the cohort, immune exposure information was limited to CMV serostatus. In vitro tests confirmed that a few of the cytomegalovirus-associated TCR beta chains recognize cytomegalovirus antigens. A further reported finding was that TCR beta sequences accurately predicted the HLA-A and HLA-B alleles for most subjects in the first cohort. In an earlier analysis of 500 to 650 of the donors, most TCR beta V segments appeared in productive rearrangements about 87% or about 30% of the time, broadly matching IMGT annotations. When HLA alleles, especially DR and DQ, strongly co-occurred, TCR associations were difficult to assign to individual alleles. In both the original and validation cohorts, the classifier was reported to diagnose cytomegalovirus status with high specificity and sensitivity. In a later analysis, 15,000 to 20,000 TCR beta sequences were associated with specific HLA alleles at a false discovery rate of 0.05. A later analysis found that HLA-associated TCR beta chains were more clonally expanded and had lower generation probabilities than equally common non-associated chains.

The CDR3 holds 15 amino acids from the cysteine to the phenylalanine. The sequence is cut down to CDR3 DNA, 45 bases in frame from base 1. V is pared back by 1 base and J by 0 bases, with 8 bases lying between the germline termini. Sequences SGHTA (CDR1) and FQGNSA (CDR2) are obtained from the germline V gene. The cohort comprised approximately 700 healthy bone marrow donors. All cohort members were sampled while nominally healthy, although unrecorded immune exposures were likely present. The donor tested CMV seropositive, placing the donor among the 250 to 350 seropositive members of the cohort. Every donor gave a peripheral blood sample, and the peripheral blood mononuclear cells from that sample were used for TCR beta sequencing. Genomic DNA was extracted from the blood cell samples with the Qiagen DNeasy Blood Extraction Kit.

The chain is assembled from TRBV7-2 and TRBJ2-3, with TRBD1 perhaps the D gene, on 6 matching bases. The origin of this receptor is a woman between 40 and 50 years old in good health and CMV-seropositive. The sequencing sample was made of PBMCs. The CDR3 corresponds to CASSLGGPSTDTQYF. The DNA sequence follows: TGTGCCAGCAGCTTAGGGGGGCCTAGCACAGATACGCAGTATTTT.